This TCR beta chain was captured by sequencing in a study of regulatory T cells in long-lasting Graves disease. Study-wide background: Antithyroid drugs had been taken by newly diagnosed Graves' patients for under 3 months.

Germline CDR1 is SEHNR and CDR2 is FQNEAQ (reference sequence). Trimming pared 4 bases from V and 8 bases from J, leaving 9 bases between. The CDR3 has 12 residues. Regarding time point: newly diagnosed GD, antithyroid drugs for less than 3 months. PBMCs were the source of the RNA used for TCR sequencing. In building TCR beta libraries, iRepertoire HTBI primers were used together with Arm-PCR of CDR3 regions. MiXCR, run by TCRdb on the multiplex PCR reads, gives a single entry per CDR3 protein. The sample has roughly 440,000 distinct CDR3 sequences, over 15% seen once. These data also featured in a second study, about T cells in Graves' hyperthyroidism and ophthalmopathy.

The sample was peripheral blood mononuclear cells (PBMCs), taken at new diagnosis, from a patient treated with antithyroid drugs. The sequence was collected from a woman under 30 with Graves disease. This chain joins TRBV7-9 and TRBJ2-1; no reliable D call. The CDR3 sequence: CASSSQVYEQFF. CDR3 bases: TGTGCCAGCAGCTCCCAGGTATATGAGCAGTTCTTC.